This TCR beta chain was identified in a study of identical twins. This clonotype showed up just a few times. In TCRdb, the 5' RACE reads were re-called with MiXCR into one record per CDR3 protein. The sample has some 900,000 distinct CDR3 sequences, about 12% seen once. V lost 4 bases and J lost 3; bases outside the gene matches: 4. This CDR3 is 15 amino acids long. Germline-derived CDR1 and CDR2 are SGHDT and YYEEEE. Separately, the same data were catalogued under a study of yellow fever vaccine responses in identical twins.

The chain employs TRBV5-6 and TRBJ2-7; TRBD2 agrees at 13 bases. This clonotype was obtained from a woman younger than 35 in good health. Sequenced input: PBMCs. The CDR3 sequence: CASSMTSGGFYEQYV. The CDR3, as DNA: TGTGCCAGCAGCATGACTAGCGGGGGGTTCTACGAGCAGTACGTC.